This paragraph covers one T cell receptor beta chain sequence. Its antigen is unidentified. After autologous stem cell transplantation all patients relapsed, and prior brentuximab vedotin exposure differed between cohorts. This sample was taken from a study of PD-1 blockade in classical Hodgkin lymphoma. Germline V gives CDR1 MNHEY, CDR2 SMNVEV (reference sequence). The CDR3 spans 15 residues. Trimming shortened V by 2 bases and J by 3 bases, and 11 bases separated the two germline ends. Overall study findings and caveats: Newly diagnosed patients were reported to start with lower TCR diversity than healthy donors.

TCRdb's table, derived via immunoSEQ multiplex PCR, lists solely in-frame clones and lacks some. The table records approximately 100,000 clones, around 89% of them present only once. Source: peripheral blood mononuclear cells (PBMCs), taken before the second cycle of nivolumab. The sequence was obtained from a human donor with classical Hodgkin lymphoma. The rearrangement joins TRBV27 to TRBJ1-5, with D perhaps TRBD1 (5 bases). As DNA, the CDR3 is TGTGCCAGCAGTTTAGTGGGACGAAACAATCAGCCCCAGCATTTT. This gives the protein CASSLVGRNNQPQHF.